These 24 T cell receptor beta chains share one sample of origin, sequenced in a study of blood T cell repertoires in COVID-19. Using immunoSEQ multiplex PCR, the repertoire was profiled, and TCRdb retains in-frame clones only, with some absent. In the table there are approximately 190,000 clones, approximately 83% of which are singletons. The sample was PBMCs or T cells enriched from blood (not recorded which). These receptors were obtained from a man in his forties or fifties who had recovered from COVID-19.

This rearrangement joins TRBV30 to TRBJ1-5, with 8 bases fitting TRBD1. The CDR3 has 15 amino acids. Germline V gives CDR1 GTSNPN, CDR2 SVGIG (reference sequence). After removal of 1 base from V and 4 bases from J, the junction contained 6 bases not matched to a gene. CDR3 loop: CAWSGTGIGNQPQHF. The CDR3 nucleotides read TGTGCCTGGAGTGGGACAGGGATAGGGAATCAGCCCCAGCATTTT.

This chain connects TRBV28 to TRBJ1-1; D is uncertain. V lost 4 bases and J 3 bases, leaving 12 bases between the germline ends. Germline V gene data show CDR1 as MDHEN and CDR2 as SYDVKM. This CDR3 is built from 14 residues. The CDR3 DNA reads TGTGCCAGCAGTTCCGCCGACACTCACACTGAAGCTTTCTTT. Translated: CASSSADTHTEAFF.

This clone has a single count. The chain has TRBV5-1 and TRBJ1-2, with 9 bases aligning to TRBD1. CDR1 is SGHRS, CDR2 YFSETQ, per germline. This CDR3 has 13 residues. V lost 2 bases, J lost 8 bases, and 4 bases stayed unmatched. In DNA, the CDR3 is TGCGCCAGCAGCTTTCGGGACAGGGAGGGCTACACCTTC. The encoded protein is CASSFRDREGYTF. Using reference TRBV5-1 and TRBJ1-2 for the parts outside the CDR3, the full variable domain is KAGVTQTPRYLIKTRGQQVTLSCSPISGHRSVSWYQQTPGQGLQFLFEYFSETQRNKGNFPGRFSGRQFSNSRSEMNVSTLELGDSALYLCASSFRDREGYTFGSGTRLTVV.

The V and J genes are TRBV30 and TRBJ1-3; D is unresolved. Trimming removed 3 bases at V and 4 bases at J, with 10 bases between. The CDR3 sequence is 13 residues long. Germline CDR1 GTSNPN, CDR2 SVGIG (reference sequence). CDR3 sequence (DNA): TGTGCCTGGAGCCCTGAAGCAGGAAACACCATATATTTT. Its protein product is CAWSPEAGNTIYF.

The chain carries TRBV4-1 and TRBJ1-2, with D perhaps matching TRBD1 (5 bases). CDR1 and CDR2 from the germline V gene are MGHRA and YSYEKL. Trimming took 4 bases from V and 4 from J, leaving 16 bases between them. The CDR3 is 15 residues long. DNA of the CDR3: TGCGCCAGCAGCCCACGGAGGGGCATGGTCTATGGCTACACCTTC. Protein product: CASSPRRGMVYGYTF.

The rearrangement uses TRBV28 and TRBJ2-1, with TRBD2 identical over 7 bases. This CDR3 is built from 17 residues. From germline, CDR1 is MDHEN and CDR2 SYDVKM. Trimming removed 4 bases from V and 6 bases from J; junction bases left unmatched: 15. The CDR3 DNA is TGTGCCAGCAGTTCTCCAATCTCGGCGGGGGTGAGCAATGAGCAGTTCTTC. It specifies CASSSPISAGVSNEQFF.

The chain recombines TRBV28 with TRBJ1-4, with 8 positions matching TRBD1. The CDR3 has 15 amino acids. Looked up from germline, CDR1 is MDHEN and CDR2 is SYDVKM. Germline trimming cut 5 bases from V and 4 bases from J; bases unmatched to any gene: 6. The CDR3 bases are TGTGCCAGCAGTCCAGTGGACAGGGTTAATGAAAAACTGTTTTTT. Protein sequence: CASSPVDRVNEKLFF. The full variable domain, with the rest looked up from reference TRBV28 and TRBJ1-4, is DVKVTQSSRYLVKRTGEKVFLECVQDMDHENMFWYRQDPGLGLRLIYFSYDVKMKEKGDIPEGYSVSREKKERFSLILESASTNQTSMYLCASSPVDRVNEKLFFGSGTQLSVL.

The chain combines TRBV28 with TRBJ1-1; D remains unclear. The CDR3 is 11 residues long. Germline V CDR1 and CDR2: MDHEN, SYDVKM. V dropped 5 bases and J dropped 10 bases, with 11 bases sitting between them. The CDR3 bases are TGTGCCAGCAGTCCGCGTCTGGTAGCTTTCTTT. It codes for CASSPRLVAFF.

This clone has just a few counts. The chain links TRBV5-1 to TRBJ2-5; 7 nucleotides match TRBD2. The CDR3 has 18 residues. Germline V CDR1 and CDR2: SGHRS, YFSETQ. After removal of 3 bases from V and 5 bases from J, the junction contained 19 bases not matched to a gene. Written as DNA, the CDR3 is TGCGCCAGCAGCTCACGACCCCCCTCCGGGGGGTGGGGGGAGACCCAGTACTTC. Translation: CASSSRPPSGGWGETQYF.

The chain combines TRBV4-1 with TRBJ2-7; 9 nucleotides line up with TRBD1. The V gene end was trimmed by 4 bases and the J gene end by 3 bases; junction bases not matched to a gene: 7. The germline gives CDR1 MGHRA, CDR2 YSYEKL. The CDR3 contains 15 residues. The CDR3 DNA is TGCGCCAGCAGCCTCGTCGGGACAGGGATCTACGAGCAGTACTTC. Encoded protein: CASSLVGTGIYEQYF.

A note on this clone: At one end the junction does not follow the germline gene, possibly because of a read error. This chain connects TRBV2 to TRBJ2-5; 10 nucleotides line up with TRBD2. The CDR3 runs to 15 residues. In germline, CDR1 is SNHLY, CDR2 FYNNEI. DNA of the CDR3: TGTGCCAGCAGTGAATTAGCGGGGGGCTCAGAGGCCCAGTACTTC. Encoded protein: CASSELAGGSEAQYF.

The CDR3: CASSLERLAITGELFF. The CDR3 DNA reads TGTGCCAGCAGCTTAGAGCGGCTAGCGATCACCGGGGAGCTGTTTTTT. This chain joins TRBV7-2 and TRBJ2-2; the D gene is possibly TRBD2 (6 bases). CDR3 length: 16 residues. In germline, CDR1 is SGHTA, CDR2 FQGNSA. V gave up 1 base and J gave up 4 bases, with 13 bases separating them.

The chain links TRBV30 to TRBJ1-6; D perhaps matches TRBD1 (5 bases). Trimming removed 4 bases at V and 5 bases at J, with 15 bases between. Germline CDR1 reads GTSNPN; CDR2 reads SVGIG (reference sequence). The CDR3 extends over 15 amino acids. CDR3 sequence: CAWTGRWLNNSPLHF. In DNA form, the CDR3 reads TGTGCCTGGACAGGGAGGTGGTTGAATAATTCACCCCTCCACTTT.

The chain combines TRBV7-3 with TRBJ2-1; D not resolved. Trimming took 4 bases from V and 5 from J, leaving 12 bases between them. The CDR3 spans 14 residues. Germline V lookup: CDR1 SGHTA, CDR2 FQGTGA. The chain's CDR3 is CASSSLGPNNEQFF. The CDR3, as DNA: TGTGCCAGCAGCTCCCTGGGCCCGAACAATGAGCAGTTCTTC.

CDR3 amino acids: CASSGSLAGGQETQYF. The DNA for the CDR3 is TGTGCCAGCAGCGGATCCCTAGCGGGGGGACAAGAGACCCAGTACTTC. The chain carries TRBV9 and TRBJ2-5; TRBD2 matches 11 bases. Looked up from germline, CDR1 is SGDLS and CDR2 is YYNGEE. The CDR3 is 16 residues long. After removal of 3 bases from V and 2 bases from J, the junction contained 6 bases not matched to a gene.

The chain carries TRBV5-1 and TRBJ2-7; 7 bases map to TRBD1. V was clipped by 3 bases and J by 3 bases; unmatched bases: 3. The germline V gene has CDR1 SGHRS and CDR2 YFSETQ. This CDR3 has 13 amino acids. This CDR3 reads CASSWTGDYEQYF. The CDR3 DNA follows: TGCGCCAGCAGCTGGACAGGAGACTACGAGCAGTACTTC.

This CDR3 reads CASSLGLTGGPRRGNTIYF. The CDR3 bases are TGTGCCAGCAGCCTGGGACTCACAGGGGGCCCTCGAAGAGGAAACACCATATATTTT. The chain has TRBV5-5 and TRBJ1-3; 9 bases map to TRBD1. After removal of 4 bases from V and 4 bases from J, the junction contained 18 bases not matched to a gene. The CDR3 spans 19 residues. CDR1 is SGHKS, CDR2 YYEKEE, per germline (reference sequence).

The chain recombines TRBV30 with TRBJ2-5; D might be TRBD1 (6 bases). Per germline, CDR1 GTSNPN and CDR2 SVGIG (reference sequence). This CDR3 has 13 residues. The germline V and J ends were trimmed by 6 bases and 3 bases, with 14 bases remaining between them. The DNA for the CDR3 is TGTGCCTGCCAGGGACAACCTAAAGAGACCCAGTACTTC. Protein product: CACQGQPKETQYF.

To note about this clone: One end of the junction fails to match germline, which may point to a read error. For the CDR3, the DNA is TGTGCCAGCAGTTTACGGGACAGGGGGCTCGACTTC. This translates into CASSLRDRGLDF. The V gene is TRBV28, the J gene TRBJ1-2; 12 nucleotides agree with TRBD1. Germline lookup yields CDR1 MDHEN and CDR2 SYDVKM. The CDR3 sequence is 12 residues long.

The J gene is TRBJ1-5, the V gene TRBV7-2, with 8 bases matching TRBD1. Per germline, CDR1 SGHTA and CDR2 FQGNSA. The CDR3 consists of 14 residues. Losses at the gene ends were 4 bases for V and 6 bases for J; bases not matched to a gene: 5. The CDR3 sequence is CASSSGQGTQPQHF. CDR3 nucleotides: TGTGCCAGCAGCTCTGGACAGGGCACTCAGCCCCAGCATTTT. Full variable domain (outside the CDR3, taken from reference TRBV7-2 and TRBJ1-5): GAGVSQSPSNKVTEKGKDVELRCDPISGHTALYWYRQSLGQGLEFLIYFQGNSAPDKSGLPSDRFSAERTGGSVSTLTIQRTQQEDSAVYLCASSSGQGTQPQHFGDGTRLSIL.

The chain joins TRBV6-1 to TRBJ2-4; D is perhaps TRBD2 (6 bases). This CDR3 has 14 amino acids. V lost 2 bases and J lost 9, with 14 bases in between. Per germline, CDR1 MNHNS and CDR2 SASEGT. DNA for the CDR3: TGTGCCAGCAGTGAATCTAGCGAGTACGGCATTCAGTACTTC. Its protein is CASSESSEYGIQYF.

The rearrangement uses TRBV7-2 and TRBJ1-2; 7 bases agree with TRBD1. Germline CDR1 and CDR2: SGHTA and FQGNSA. The CDR3 contains 14 residues. The junction had 7 bases not matched to a gene; V was cut back by 5 bases and J by 4 bases. This chain's CDR3 is CASSPSTGSYGYTF. The CDR3 bases are TGTGCCAGCAGCCCCTCGACAGGGAGCTATGGCTACACCTTC.

The chain combines TRBV27 with TRBJ2-7; 10 bases are a match to TRBD1. V trimming: 4 bases; J trimming: 4 bases; junction bases outside the gene matches: 7. The germline V gene has CDR1 MNHEY and CDR2 SMNVEV (reference sequence). This CDR3 has 15 residues. The CDR3 sequence is CASSSPTGGLYEQYF. The CDR3 DNA follows: TGTGCCAGCAGTTCCCCGACAGGGGGCTTGTACGAGCAGTACTTC.

The chain joins TRBV5-5 to TRBJ2-1; a weak D match, TRBD1 (6 bases). Deletions cut 4 bases from V and 0 bases from J, with 11 bases between. This CDR3 has 15 residues. From germline, CDR1 is SGHKS and CDR2 YYEKEE (reference sequence). The CDR3 DNA follows: TGTGCCAGCAGCGTCCGGGACACCTCCTACAATGAGCAGTTCTTC. This sequence encodes CASSVRDTSYNEQFF.